Described below is a single T cell receptor (beta chain) sequence and its context. Its antigen remains unidentified. No clone much larger than this one lies a single base away; base qualities are absent. This sample is drawn from a study of CD8 T cells in Susac syndrome (dated by TCRdb to between 2019 and 2020). In terms of the full investigation: The study used repertoire sequencing to test whether antigen drove CD8+ T cell activation and differentiation in Susac syndrome. The study compared CD8+ T cell repertoire clonality among roughly 12 healthy donors, approximately 14 Susac syndrome patients and some 16 multiple sclerosis patients. Here is what the overall study found, with its caveats: The number of individuals in the TCR sequencing and HLA analysis was recognized as being relatively small.

RNA was extracted using the RNeasy kit, and about 0.5 to 1 ug of the RNA was reverse transcribed with random hexamers. The immunoSEQ multiplex PCR assay, which covers 54 Vbeta and 13 Jbeta segments, was used to amplify TCR beta CDR3 regions. Bias from PCR amplification was corrected by using a synthetic template baseline for primer optimization and for computational correction. On the study's bioinformatics: Only productive sequences were kept, with reads annotated to V, D and J genes according to IMGT and analyzed in immunoSEQ Analyzer. To calculate clonality, Shannon entropy was normalized by log2 of the number of productive unique sequences and then subtracted from one. For each patient and control, public and private clones were evaluated within the 100 most prevalent clones. Clones were defined as Susac-specific if absent from the healthy and MS cohorts, from 1052 published viral clones and from other ImmuneACCESS disease sequences. TCRdb's own reprocessing of the public reads used fastp at Q25 and MiXCR and kept productive beta chains. All rows with the same CDR3 protein become a single entry with the most common DNA and genes. Here the V and J calls rest on TCRdb's processing, not on the authors' analysis. The sample table shows tens of thousands of distinct CDR3 sequences, and about 91% are seen once. The top ten constitute around 0.45% of the sample.

High-throughput TCR beta sequencing profiled peripheral blood CD8+ and CD4+ T cells from healthy donors, Susac syndrome patients and multiple sclerosis patients. Healthy donors were included as age- and sex-matched controls. Bulk CD8+ and CD4+ T cells were purified by magnetic negative isolation, while CD8+ TEMRA cells were enriched using FACS. Blood was collected in EDTA tubes and processed within 24 hours, with PBMCs isolated through density gradient centrifugation. PBMCs intended for TCR sequencing were cryopreserved in liquid nitrogen and were subsequently thawed in a 37 degrees C water bath. A purity of at least 90% was achieved for sorted or isolated CD4+, CD8+ and CD8+ TEMRA cells. V drops 0 bases and J drops 2 bases, leaving 26 bases in between. CDR1 is given as LGHDT and CDR2 as YNNKEL, both from the germline V gene (reference sequence). The CDR3 numbers 20 residues from cysteine through phenylalanine. This entry keeps only the CDR3 DNA: 60 bases, framed from base 1.

The sequence joins TRBV3-1 to TRBJ2-7, with the D gene not clear enough to name. What was sequenced was CD8+ T cells from PBMCs. The TCR originated in a human donor in good health. The CDR3 amino acid sequence is: CASSQDVGPNSKVVTYEQYF. The DNA sequence is TGTGCCAGCAGCCAAGATGTTGGACCAAACAGTAAGGTTGTCACCTACGAGCAGTACTTC.